Presented here are 15 T cell receptor beta chains from one specimen sequenced in a study of shared T cell receptors in the human thymus. Profiling relied on immunoSEQ multiplex PCR, and the TCRdb table lists in-frame clones only, not all of them. This sample has some 760,000 clones, with roughly 88% found just once. These data also featured in a second study, about human thymus T cells.

The sequencing sample was made of thymocytes. The receptors were sampled from a girl less than two years old with a congenital heart defect.

In this sample, this clone turned up a few times. The chain couples TRBV5-1 to TRBJ1-3; possible D gene TRBD1, 5 bases. V was cut by 0 bases and J by 0 bases, with 13 bases left in between. From germline, CDR1 is SGHRS and CDR2 YFSETQ. This CDR3 has 17 residues. The CDR3: CASSLAEGRSSGNTIYF. The DNA for the CDR3 is TGCGCCAGCAGCTTGGCGGAGGGGAGAAGCTCTGGAAACACCATATATTTT.

This chain links TRBV25-1 with TRBJ2-7; TRBD2 agrees at 12 bases. V lost 10 bases to trimming and J lost 5 bases; unmatched junction nucleotides: 21. Looked up from germline, CDR1 is MGHDK and CDR2 is SYGVNS. The CDR3 sequence is 18 residues long. Here the CDR3 reads CATGNPLASGGADHEQYF. The CDR3 DNA sequence: TGTGCCACCGGAAATCCACTGGCTAGCGGGGGGGCTGACCACGAGCAGTACTTC.

The V gene is TRBV6-1, the J gene TRBJ1-2; TRBD1 agrees at 7 bases. In germline, CDR1 is MNHNS, CDR2 SASEGT. V shed 2 bases and J 8 bases; nucleotides not matched to a gene: 11. There are 15 residues in the CDR3. In nucleotides, the CDR3 is TGTGCCAGCAGTGAATTTCCGGGGACAGTTTGGGGCTACACCTTC. The encoded protein is CASSEFPGTVWGYTF.

The V and J genes are TRBV19 and TRBJ1-2, with D possibly being TRBD1 (6 bases). There are 15 residues in the CDR3. Trimming removed 5 bases from V and 4 bases from J, with 17 bases in between. From germline, CDR1 is LNHDA and CDR2 SQIVND (reference sequence). CDR3 region: CASSFRDTIIYGYTF. The CDR3 coding sequence is TGTGCCAGTAGTTTCCGGGACACCATCATCTATGGCTACACCTTC.

This chain joins TRBV14 and TRBJ2-1; D perhaps matches TRBD1 (6 bases). V lost 3 bases and J 4 bases, leaving 19 bases between the germline ends. The germline V gene encodes CDR1 SGHDN and CDR2 FVKESK. CDR3 length equals 17 residues. The CDR3 loop is CASSQTDRDYGYNEQFF. The CDR3 nucleotides read TGTGCCAGCAGCCAGACGGACAGAGACTACGGGTACAATGAGCAGTTCTTC.

This clone was observed a few times. The chain combines TRBV7-3 with TRBJ2-3; D is ambiguous. The V gene lost 2 bases and the J gene lost 0 bases, with 9 bases spanning the gap. This CDR3 comprises 15 residues. CDR1 is SGHTA and CDR2 is FQGTGA in the germline V gene. CDR3 in amino acids: CASSLGQASTDTQYF. The CDR3 nucleotides read TGTGCCAGCAGCTTAGGGCAGGCTAGCACAGATACGCAGTATTTT.

This rearrangement joins TRBV6-1 to TRBJ2-7; the D gene is possibly TRBD2 (6 bases). CDR3 length equals 15 residues. Between the trimmed V and J ends, which lost 1 base and 0 bases, there was a span of 10 bases. Germline V gene data show CDR1 as MNHNS and CDR2 as SASEGT. The CDR3 DNA is TGTGCCAGCAGTGAAGGGGACTGCAGCTCCTACGAGCAGTACTTC. This sequence encodes CASSEGDCSSYEQYF.

This chain connects TRBV6-5 to TRBJ1-6; 8 nucleotides agree with TRBD1. The V segment lost 6 bases and the J segment 11 bases; nucleotides outside the gene matches: 12. The CDR3 is made up of 15 amino acids. Germline CDR1 is MNHEY and CDR2 is SVGAGI. The chain's CDR3 is CASSPSTGALAPLHF. The DNA for the CDR3 is TGTGCCAGCAGCCCATCGACAGGGGCGTTAGCACCCCTCCACTTT.

The CDR3 DNA is TGTGCCAGCAGTTTTTCAGGGTGGAACACTGAAGCTTTCTTT. This gives the protein CASSFSGWNTEAFF. The V and J genes are TRBV6-1 and TRBJ1-1; perhaps TRBD1 as D (5 bases). Germline loops: CDR1 MNHNS, CDR2 SASEGT. V dropped 5 bases and J dropped 1 base, with 11 bases sitting between them. This CDR3 is built from 14 residues.

The V call is TRBV6-4, the J call TRBJ2-1; 9 nucleotides match TRBD2. The CDR3 loop spans 16 amino acids. Germline CDR1 and CDR2: MRHNA and SNTAGT. V shed 4 bases and J 0 bases; nucleotides not matched to a gene: 4. The CDR3 loop reads CASSVLAGSSYNEQFF. The CDR3 DNA reads TGTGCCAGCAGTGTCCTAGCGGGGAGCTCCTACAATGAGCAGTTCTTC.

CDR3 protein: CASSSSTTYQETQYF. DNA for the CDR3: TGTGCCAGCAGCTCCAGCACGACTTACCAAGAGACCCAGTACTTC. The chain carries TRBV13 and TRBJ2-5; no firm D call. Looked up from germline, CDR1 is PRHDT and CDR2 is FYEKMQ (reference sequence). The length of the CDR3 is 15 residues. The V end was cut by 4 bases, the J end by 0 bases, with 12 bases between.

This sequence joins TRBV25-1 and TRBJ1-2; 8 bases map to TRBD1. This CDR3 is 13 amino acids long. The V segment lost 3 bases and the J segment 6 bases; nucleotides outside the gene matches: 3. Germline CDR1 MGHDK, CDR2 SYGVNS. The DNA of the CDR3 is TGTGCCAGCAGTGAGGTGACAGGGGATGGCTACACCTTC. Protein sequence: CASSEVTGDGYTF.

V and J are TRBV2 and TRBJ2-7, with D possibly being TRBD1 (5 bases). V lost 2 bases and J 0 bases, leaving 20 bases between the germline ends. Germline V CDR1 and CDR2: SNHLY, FYNNEI. This CDR3 has 18 residues. The CDR3 loop is CASSENSLGAGFSYEQYF. In DNA form, the CDR3 reads TGTGCCAGCAGTGAAAATAGTCTTGGGGCAGGGTTCTCCTACGAGCAGTACTTC.

CDR3 nucleotides: TGTGCCAGCAGCCGGGACTCGTCTCGTGCCTATGGCTACACCTTC. This codes for CASSRDSSRAYGYTF. The rearrangement links TRBV7-9 to TRBJ1-2; D is perhaps TRBD1 (5 bases). CDR3 size: 15 residues. Trimming shortened V by 5 bases and J by 4 bases, and 17 bases separated the two germline ends. Germline V lookup: CDR1 SEHNR, CDR2 FQNEAQ (reference sequence).

The chain employs TRBV27 and TRBJ1-3; D gene uncertain. Trimming cost V 0 bases and J 0 bases, with 9 bases left between them. The CDR3 consists of 16 residues. From germline, CDR1 is MNHEY and CDR2 SMNVEV (reference sequence). In DNA, the CDR3 is TGTGCCAGCAGTTTATCCCCGGGTAGCTCTGGAAACACCATATATTTT. This encodes CASSLSPGSSGNTIYF.